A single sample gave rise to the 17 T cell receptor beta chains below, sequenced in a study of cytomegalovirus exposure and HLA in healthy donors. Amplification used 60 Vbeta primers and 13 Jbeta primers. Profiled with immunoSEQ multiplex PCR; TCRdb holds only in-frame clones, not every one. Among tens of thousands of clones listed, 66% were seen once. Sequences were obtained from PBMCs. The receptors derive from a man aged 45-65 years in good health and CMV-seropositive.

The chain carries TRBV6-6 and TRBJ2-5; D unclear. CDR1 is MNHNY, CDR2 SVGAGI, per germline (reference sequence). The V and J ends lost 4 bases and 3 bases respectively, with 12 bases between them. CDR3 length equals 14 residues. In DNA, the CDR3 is TGTGCCAGCAGTTTTCCCTCTAGAGAAGAGACCCAGTACTTC. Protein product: CASSFPSREETQYF.

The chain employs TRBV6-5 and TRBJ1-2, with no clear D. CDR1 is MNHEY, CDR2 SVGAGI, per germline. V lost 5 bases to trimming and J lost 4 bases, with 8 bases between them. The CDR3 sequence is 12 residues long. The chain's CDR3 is CASSEEGYGYTF. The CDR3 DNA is TGTGCCAGCAGTGAAGAGGGCTATGGCTACACCTTC.

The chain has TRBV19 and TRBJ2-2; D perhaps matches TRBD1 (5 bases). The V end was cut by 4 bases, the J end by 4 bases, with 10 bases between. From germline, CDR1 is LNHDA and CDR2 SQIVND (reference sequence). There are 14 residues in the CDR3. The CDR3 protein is CASSTGPGTGELFF. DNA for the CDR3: TGTGCCAGTAGTACAGGGCCGGGCACCGGGGAGCTGTTTTTT.

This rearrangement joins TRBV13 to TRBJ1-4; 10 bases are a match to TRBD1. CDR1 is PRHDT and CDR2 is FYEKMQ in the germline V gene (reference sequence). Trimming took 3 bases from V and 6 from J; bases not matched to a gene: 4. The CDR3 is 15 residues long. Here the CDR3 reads CASSLFGTGDEKLFF. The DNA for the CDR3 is TGTGCCAGCAGCTTGTTTGGGACAGGGGATGAAAAACTGTTTTTT.

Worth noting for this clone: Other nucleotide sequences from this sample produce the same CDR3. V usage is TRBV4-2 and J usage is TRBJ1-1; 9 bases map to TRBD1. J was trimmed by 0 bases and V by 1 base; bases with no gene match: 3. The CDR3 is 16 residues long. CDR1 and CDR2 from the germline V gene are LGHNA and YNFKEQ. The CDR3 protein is CASSQAGTGLNTEAFF. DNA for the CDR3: TGTGCCAGCAGCCAAGCCGGGACAGGGTTGAACACTGAAGCTTTCTTT.

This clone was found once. Here the CDR3 DNA reads TGTGCCAGCAGCCAGGGACTGCGACAAGAGACCCAGTACTTC. Its translation is CASSQGLRQETQYF. The rearrangement links TRBV5-6 to TRBJ2-5; possible D gene TRBD2, 6 bases. Germline V gene data show CDR1 as SGHDT and CDR2 as YYEEEE. The CDR3 length is 14 residues. With 4 bases removed from V and 2 bases from J, the gap between germline ends came to 12 bases.

In nucleotides, the CDR3 is TGTGCCAGCAGCTTACCCGAAGGCGCGGGGGGGAGCACAGATACGCAGTATTTT. Amino acid sequence: CASSLPEGAGGSTDTQYF. The chain is built from TRBV7-2 and TRBJ2-3, with TRBD2 identical over 9 bases. The germline gives CDR1 SGHTA, CDR2 FQGNSA. CDR3 size: 18 residues. V lost 2 bases to trimming and J lost 0 bases; unmatched junction nucleotides: 9.

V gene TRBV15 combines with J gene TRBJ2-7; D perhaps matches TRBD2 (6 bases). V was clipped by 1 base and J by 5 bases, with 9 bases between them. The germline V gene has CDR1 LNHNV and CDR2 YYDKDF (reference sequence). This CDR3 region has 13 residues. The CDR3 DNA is TGTGCCACCAGCAGAGCGGGGGTAGACGAGCAGTACTTC. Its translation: CATSRAGVDEQYF.

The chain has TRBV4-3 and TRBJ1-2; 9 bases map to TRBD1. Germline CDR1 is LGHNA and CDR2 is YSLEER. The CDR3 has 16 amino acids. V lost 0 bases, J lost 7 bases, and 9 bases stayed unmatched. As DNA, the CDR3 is TGCGCCAGCAGCCAAGATCTGACAGGGGGGTATTCTGGCTACACCTTC. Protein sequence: CASSQDLTGGYSGYTF.

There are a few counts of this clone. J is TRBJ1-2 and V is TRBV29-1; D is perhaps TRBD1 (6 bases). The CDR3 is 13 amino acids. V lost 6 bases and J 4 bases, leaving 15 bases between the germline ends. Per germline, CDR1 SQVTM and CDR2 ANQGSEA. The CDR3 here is CSVDRGGPYGYTF. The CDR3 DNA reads TGCAGCGTGGACCGGGGGGGGCCCTATGGCTACACCTTC.

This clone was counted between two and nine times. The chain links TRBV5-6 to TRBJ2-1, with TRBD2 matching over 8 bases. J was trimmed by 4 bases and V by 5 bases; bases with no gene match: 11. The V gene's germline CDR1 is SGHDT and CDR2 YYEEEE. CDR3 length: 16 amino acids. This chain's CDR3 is CASSRAGEGLYNEQFF. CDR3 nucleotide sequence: TGTGCCAGCAGTCGAGCGGGGGAGGGTCTTTACAATGAGCAGTTCTTC.

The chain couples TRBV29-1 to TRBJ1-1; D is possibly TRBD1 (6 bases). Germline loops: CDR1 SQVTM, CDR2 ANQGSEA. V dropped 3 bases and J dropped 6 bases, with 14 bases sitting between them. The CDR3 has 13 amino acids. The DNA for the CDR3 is TGCAGCGTTGAGCGGACAGTGGTCCCTGAAGCTTTCTTT. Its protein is CSVERTVVPEAFF. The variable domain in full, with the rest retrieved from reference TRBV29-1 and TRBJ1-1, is SAVISQKPSRDICQRGTSLTIQCQVDSQVTMMFWYRQQPGQSLTLIATANQGSEATYESGFVIDKFPISRPNLTFSTLTVSNMSPEDSSIYLCSVERTVVPEAFFGQGTRLTVV.

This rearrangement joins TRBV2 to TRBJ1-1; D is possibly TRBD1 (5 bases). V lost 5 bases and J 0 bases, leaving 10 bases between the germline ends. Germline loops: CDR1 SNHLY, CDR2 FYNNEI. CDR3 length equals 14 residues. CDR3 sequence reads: CASSKDNLNTEAFF. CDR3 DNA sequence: TGTGCCAGCAGTAAGGACAACTTGAACACTGAAGCTTTCTTT. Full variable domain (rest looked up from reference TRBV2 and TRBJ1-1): EPEVTQTPSHQVTQMGQEVILRCVPISNHLYFYWYRQILGQKVEFLVSFYNNEISEKSEIFDDQFSVERPDGSNFTLKIRSTKLEDSAMYFCASSKDNLNTEAFFGQGTRLTVV.

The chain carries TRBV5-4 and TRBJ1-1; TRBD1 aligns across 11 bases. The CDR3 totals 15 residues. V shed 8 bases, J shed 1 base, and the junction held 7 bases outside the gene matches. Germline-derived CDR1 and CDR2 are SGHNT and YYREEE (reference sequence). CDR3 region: CASWDRGKKNTEAFF. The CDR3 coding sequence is TGTGCCAGTTGGGACAGGGGGAAGAAGAACACTGAAGCTTTCTTT.

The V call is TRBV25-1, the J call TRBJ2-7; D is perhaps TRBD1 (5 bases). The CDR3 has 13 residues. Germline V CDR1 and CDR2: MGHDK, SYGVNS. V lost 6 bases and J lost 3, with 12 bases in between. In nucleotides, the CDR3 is TGTGCCAGCAGGGACACTGCGAACTACGAGCAGTACTTC. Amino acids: CASRDTANYEQYF.

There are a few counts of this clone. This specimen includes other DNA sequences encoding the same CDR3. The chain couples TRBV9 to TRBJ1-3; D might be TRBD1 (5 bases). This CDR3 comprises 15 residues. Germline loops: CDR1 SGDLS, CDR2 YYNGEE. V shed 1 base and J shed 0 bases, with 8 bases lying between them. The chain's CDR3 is CASSVQGTSGNTIYF. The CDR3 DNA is TGTGCCAGCAGCGTACAGGGTACCTCTGGAAACACCATATATTTT.

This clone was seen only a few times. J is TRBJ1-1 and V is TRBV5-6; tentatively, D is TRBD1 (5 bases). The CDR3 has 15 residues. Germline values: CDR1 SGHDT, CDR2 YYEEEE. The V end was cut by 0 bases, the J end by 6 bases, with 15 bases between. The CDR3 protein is CASSLDLRGSPEAFF. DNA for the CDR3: TGTGCCAGCAGCTTGGACCTACGGGGGAGCCCTGAAGCTTTCTTT. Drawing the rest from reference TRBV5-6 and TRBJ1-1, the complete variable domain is DAGVTQSPTHLIKTRGQQVTLRCSPKSGHDTVSWYQQALGQGPQFIFQYYEEEERQRGNFPDRFSGHQFPNYSSELNVNALLLGDSALYLCASSLDLRGSPEAFFGQGTRLTVV.